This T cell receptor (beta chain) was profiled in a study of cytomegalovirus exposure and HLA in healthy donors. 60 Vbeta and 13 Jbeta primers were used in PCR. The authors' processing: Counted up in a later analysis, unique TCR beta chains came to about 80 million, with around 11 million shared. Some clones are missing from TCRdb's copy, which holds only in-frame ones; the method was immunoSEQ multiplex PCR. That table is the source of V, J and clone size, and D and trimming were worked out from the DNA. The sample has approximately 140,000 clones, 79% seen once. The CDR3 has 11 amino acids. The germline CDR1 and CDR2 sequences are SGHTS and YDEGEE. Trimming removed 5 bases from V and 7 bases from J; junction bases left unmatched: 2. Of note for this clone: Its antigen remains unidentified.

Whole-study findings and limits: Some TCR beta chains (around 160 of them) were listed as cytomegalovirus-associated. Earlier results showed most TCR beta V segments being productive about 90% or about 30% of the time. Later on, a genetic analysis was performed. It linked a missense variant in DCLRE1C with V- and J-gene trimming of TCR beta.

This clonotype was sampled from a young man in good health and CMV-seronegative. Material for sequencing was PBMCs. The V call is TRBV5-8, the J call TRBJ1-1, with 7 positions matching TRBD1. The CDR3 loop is CASSWTGEAFF. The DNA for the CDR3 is TGTGCCAGCAGTTGGACAGGTGAAGCTTTCTTT.